Below are 7 T cell receptor beta chains sequenced from a single sample in a study of blood T cell repertoires in COVID-19. Method: immunoSEQ multiplex PCR; TCRdb's copy keeps in-frame clones and lacks some. The sample gives about 140,000 clones, 88% of which show up once; over 9.5% is in the top ten. Sample: peripheral blood. The source of these receptors is a man in his sixties with active or convalescent COVID-19.

The genes are TRBV10-3 and TRBJ1-2; 7 bases map to TRBD1. This CDR3 region has 13 residues. Germline lookup yields CDR1 ENHRY and CDR2 SYGVKD. Germline trimming cut 0 bases from V and 8 bases from J; bases unmatched to any gene: 3. The CDR3 coding sequence is TGTGCCATCAGTGAGTCGGAGGGGGCCGGCTACACCTTC. This translates into CAISESEGAGYTF.

The rearrangement links TRBV5-1 to TRBJ1-4, with 8 nucleotides matching TRBD1. Germline loops: CDR1 SGHRS, CDR2 YFSETQ. This CDR3 has 14 residues. Trimming removed 4 bases from V and 8 bases from J; junction bases left unmatched: 7. The CDR3 DNA is TGCGCCAGCAGCCCCGGGACAGGAGGGGAAAAACTGTTTTTT. As protein: CASSPGTGGEKLFF.

The chain joins TRBV28 to TRBJ2-1; 10 bases match TRBD2. The CDR3 contains 16 residues. The V and J ends lost 6 bases and 0 bases, in that order; junction bases with no gene match: 5. Germline assignment: CDR1 MDHEN and CDR2 SYDVKM. As DNA, the CDR3 is TGTGCCAGCAGGACTAGCGGGTCAAACTCCTACAATGAGCAGTTCTTC. Translated: CASRTSGSNSYNEQFF.

The CDR3 nucleotides read TGTGCCACCAAGAGGGGGCGACAGGGAGGTCAGCCCCAGCATTTT. It translates to CATKRGRQGGQPQHF. The V call is TRBV15, the J call TRBJ1-5, with 7 positions matching TRBD1. Germline V gene data show CDR1 as LNHNV and CDR2 as YYDKDF (reference sequence). V shed 7 bases and J 6 bases; nucleotides not matched to a gene: 12. CDR3 size: 15 residues.

The V gene is TRBV7-2, the J gene TRBJ2-7; weak D call: TRBD2 (6 bases). The CDR3 has 14 amino acids. The V gene's germline CDR1 is SGHTA and CDR2 FQGNSA. V lost 5 bases and J lost 3, with 14 bases in between. The CDR3 nucleotides are TGTGCCAGCAGCCTTCCGGGACTGCTCTACGAGCAGTACTTC. It translates to CASSLPGLLYEQYF.

The chain is built from TRBV6-4 and TRBJ2-5; the match to TRBD1 covers 12 bases. V dropped 6 bases and J dropped 5; count of bases not matched to a gene: 7. Per the germline V gene, CDR1 is MRHNA and CDR2 is SNTAGT. This CDR3 region has 15 residues. The DNA of the CDR3 is TGTGCCAGCAGGGCCGGGACAGGGGGCATTGAGACCCAGTACTTC. Residues: CASRAGTGGIETQYF.

The J gene is TRBJ1-2, the V gene TRBV28; D is undetermined. The length of the CDR3 is 13 residues. V was clipped by 3 bases and J by 2 bases, with 7 bases between them. The germline CDR1 and CDR2 sequences are MDHEN and SYDVKM. CDR3 in DNA: TGTGCCAGCAGTTTGGGCACGAACTATGGCTACACCTTC. This encodes CASSLGTNYGYTF.